Following are 19 T cell receptor beta chains from one sample sequenced in a study of Ad26.COV2.S vaccination and SARS-CoV-2 variants. Libraries were prepared by immunoSEQ multiplex PCR; TCRdb keeps only in-frame clonotypes and omits some of them. This sample has 300,000 to 400,000 clones; about nine tenths occur once, and the top ten carry 3.4%. Documented treatment: 15 to 20 received Ad26.COV2.S at low or high dose, single or two shots; five or six received placebo; per-sample allocation not given. The investigators took samples on day 63 after the first vaccine or placebo injection. Sequenced here: peripheral blood, sampled in a trial of Ad26.COV2.S vaccine versus placebo. The origin of the receptors is a person between 18 and 59 years old who received the Ad26.COV2.S COVID-19 vaccine or a placebo.

The table lists this clone with a few counts. The gene calls are TRBV7-8 and TRBJ2-2; D is possibly TRBD2 (6 bases). Germline CDR1 SGHVS, CDR2 FQNEAQ. The CDR3 contains 13 residues. V gave up 1 base and J gave up 7 bases, with 7 bases separating them. The CDR3 sequence: CASSLGGVGELFF. CDR3 nucleotides: TGTGCCAGCAGCTTAGGGGGGGTCGGGGAGCTGTTTTTT.

This clone is a singleton in its sample. The chain joins TRBV6-1 to TRBJ2-5, with 7 bases matching TRBD1. Per the germline V gene, CDR1 is MNHNS and CDR2 is SASEGT. The CDR3 runs to 15 residues. V trimming: 2 bases; J trimming: 7 bases; junction bases outside the gene matches: 10. The CDR3 is CASSERPDRLGTQYF. CDR3 sequence (DNA): TGTGCCAGCAGTGAAAGGCCGGACAGGTTAGGGACCCAGTACTTC.

As regards this clone: Other DNA sequences in this specimen translate into the identical CDR3. The chain is built from TRBV27 and TRBJ2-7; D remains unclear. Looked up from germline, CDR1 is MNHEY and CDR2 is SMNVEV (reference sequence). The CDR3 consists of 13 residues. Trimming took off 3 bases at V and 0 bases at J, with 6 bases between the two ends. CDR3 DNA sequence: TGTGCCAGCAGTTTGGGCGGCTCCTACGAGCAGTACTTC. Translated, it gives CASSLGGSYEQYF.

The genes are TRBV12-3 or TRBV12-4 and TRBJ2-7; D may be TRBD1 (6 bases). This CDR3 has 11 residues. V was trimmed by 10 bases and J by 4 bases, leaving 11 bases between them. This CDR3 reads CAISQGYEQYF. CDR3 nucleotides: TGTGCCATCTCACAGGGTTACGAGCAGTACTTC.

This sequence joins TRBV27 and TRBJ2-1, with D tentatively TRBD2 (6 bases). In germline, CDR1 is MNHEY, CDR2 SMNVEV (reference sequence). The CDR3 is 15 residues long. Trimming shortened V by 5 bases and J by 4 bases, and 15 bases separated the two germline ends. The CDR3 DNA reads as TGTGCCAGCAGTCCCGGAGGGCCGACGTACAATGAGCAGTTCTTC. Translation gives CASSPGGPTYNEQFF.

CDR3: CASSEWGRARGYTF. CDR3 bases: TGTGCCAGCAGTGAATGGGGTAGGGCTCGCGGCTACACCTTC. The chain carries TRBV25-1 and TRBJ1-2; D gene unclear. From germline, CDR1 is MGHDK and CDR2 SYGVNS. The CDR3 runs to 14 residues. V gave up 1 base and J gave up 8 bases, with 14 bases separating them.

As concerns this clone: Just one base apart from a much larger clone, this may be a read error. The chain combines TRBV28 with TRBJ1-1, with 8 positions matching TRBD1. The germline CDR1 and CDR2 sequences are MDHEN and SYDVKM. This CDR3 is built from 13 residues. V gave up 6 bases and J gave up 2 bases; unmatched junction bases: 2. The CDR3 spells CASRTGANTEAFF. DNA for the CDR3: TGTGCCAGCAGGACAGGGGCCAACACTGAAGCTTTCTTT. The entire variable domain, with the rest obtained from reference TRBV28 and TRBJ1-1, is as follows: DVKVTQSSRYLVKRTGEKVFLECVQDMDHENMFWYRQDPGLGLRLIYFSYDVKMKEKGDIPEGYSVSREKKERFSLILESASTNQTSMYLCASRTGANTEAFFGQGTRLTVV.

About this clone: This sample also contains other DNA sequences that code for the same CDR3. CDR3 nucleotides: TGTGCCAGCAGCAGAGGAGATACGCAGTATTTT. It encodes CASSRGDTQYF. The rearrangement joins TRBV7-3 to TRBJ2-3; D is undetermined. Germline lookup yields CDR1 SGHTA and CDR2 FQGTGA. The ends were cut back, 5 bases at V and 5 bases at J, with 5 bases in the middle. This CDR3 is 11 amino acids long. Based on the CDR3 plus reference TRBV7-3 and TRBJ2-3, the full variable domain is GAGVSQTPSNKVTEKGKYVELRCDPISGHTALYWYRQSLGQGPEFLIYFQGTGAADDSGLPNDRFFAVRPEGSVSTLKIQRTERGDSAVYLCASSRGDTQYFGPGTRLTVL.

To note about this clone: Other DNA sequences in this sample translate to the same CDR3. J is TRBJ2-7 and V is TRBV3-1 (or the pseudogene TRBV3-2), with 11 bases identical to TRBD1. The CDR3 totals 15 residues. With 4 bases clipped from V and 0 bases from J, the junction kept 2 bases outside the gene matches. In germline, CDR1 is LGHDT, CDR2 YNNKEL (reference sequence). CDR3: CASSLGTGGSYEQYF. CDR3 bases: TGTGCCAGCAGCCTTGGGACAGGGGGCTCCTACGAGCAGTACTTC.

The chain uses TRBV27 and TRBJ2-1, with 10 nucleotides matching TRBD2. V lost 7 bases and J lost 1; bases outside the gene matches: 4. There are 15 residues in the CDR3. Germline CDR1 MNHEY, CDR2 SMNVEV (reference sequence). CDR3 in amino acids: CASNIAGGSYNEQFF. The CDR3 region has the DNA TGTGCCAGCAACATAGCGGGGGGTTCCTACAATGAGCAGTTCTTC.

The chain recombines TRBV6-5 with TRBJ1-1; D gene unclear. V lost 8 bases to trimming and J lost 1 base, with 11 bases between them. Looked up from germline, CDR1 is MNHEY and CDR2 is SVGAGI. The CDR3 runs 13 residues. DNA for the CDR3: TGTGCCAGCTTGGACGGTGGGAACACTGAAGCTTTCTTT. Translated, it gives CASLDGGNTEAFF.

The chain carries TRBV6-5 and TRBJ1-3; the D gene is possibly TRBD1 (5 bases). Trimming cost V 4 bases and J 6 bases, with 16 bases left between them. Germline CDR1 reads MNHEY; CDR2 reads SVGAGI. The CDR3 is made up of 15 amino acids. CDR3 sequence (DNA): TGTGCCAGCAGTTCATCTGGGGCAGGACAAAACACCATATATTTT. The encoded protein is CASSSSGAGQNTIYF.

For the CDR3, the DNA is TGTGCCAGCAGTGGGGACAATACCTATGGCTACACCTTC. Protein sequence: CASSGDNTYGYTF. The chain links TRBV12-3 or TRBV12-4 to TRBJ1-2; D is perhaps TRBD1 (6 bases). This CDR3 has 13 residues. The ends were cut back, 5 bases at V and 4 bases at J, with 11 bases in the middle.

The chain uses TRBV5-5 and TRBJ1-4; 7 positions agree with TRBD1. The V and J ends lost 2 bases and 3 bases, in that order; junction bases with no gene match: 4. The CDR3 is made up of 15 amino acids. CDR1 and CDR2 from the germline V gene are SGHKS and YYEKEE (reference sequence). The CDR3 sequence is CASSFEGQSNEKLFF. The CDR3 nucleotides are TGTGCCAGCAGCTTTGAGGGACAGTCTAATGAAAAACTGTTTTTT.

The V call is TRBV4-3, the J call TRBJ2-7; D unclear. The V gene's germline CDR1 is LGHNA and CDR2 YSLEER. This CDR3 has 14 residues. Trimming removed 0 bases from V and 2 bases from J, with 8 bases in between. The CDR3 sequence is CASSQDTLAYEQYF. The DNA for the CDR3 is TGCGCCAGCAGCCAAGATACCTTGGCCTACGAGCAGTACTTC.

The chain recombines TRBV5-4 with TRBJ2-7; the D is unclear. CDR3 length equals 12 residues. The germline V gene encodes CDR1 SGHNT and CDR2 YYREEE (reference sequence). Trimming removed 1 base from V and 0 bases from J, with 2 bases in between. CDR3 loop: CASSLPSYEQYF. The CDR3 DNA reads as TGTGCCAGCAGCTTGCCCTCCTACGAGCAGTACTTC. The full variable domain, with the rest looked up from reference TRBV5-4 and TRBJ2-7, is ETGVTQSPTHLIKTRGQQVTLRCSSQSGHNTVSWYQQALGQGPQFIFQYYREEENGRGNFPPRFSGLQFPNYSSELNVNALELDDSALYLCASSLPSYEQYFGPGTRLTVT.

This clone has more than one count but fewer than ten. This chain links TRBV6-5 with TRBJ2-1; TRBD1 agrees at 8 bases. V trimming: 2 bases; J trimming: 6 bases; junction bases outside the gene matches: 6. The CDR3 covers 15 residues. In germline, CDR1 is MNHEY, CDR2 SVGAGI. This chain's CDR3 is CASSYRLTGVNEQFF. In DNA, the CDR3 is TGTGCCAGCAGTTACCGACTGACAGGGGTCAATGAGCAGTTCTTC.

V gene TRBV27 combines with J gene TRBJ2-7; TRBD1 matches 8 bases. The CDR3 is 14 amino acids. Looked up from germline, CDR1 is MNHEY and CDR2 is SMNVEV (reference sequence). Germline trimming cut 2 bases from V and 6 bases from J; bases unmatched to any gene: 6. The CDR3 spells CASSLQGAISEQYF. The CDR3 DNA sequence: TGTGCCAGCAGTTTACAGGGGGCTATTTCCGAGCAGTACTTC.

The gene calls are TRBV11-3 and TRBJ2-7, with 8 bases aligning to TRBD1. J gave up 3 bases and V 5 bases, and 12 bases lay outside the gene matches. This CDR3 has 16 residues. Per the germline V gene, CDR1 is SGHNT and CDR2 is YENEEA. CDR3 amino acids: CASSPGGGTGYYEQYF. CDR3 nucleotide sequence: TGTGCCAGCAGCCCCGGGGGCGGGACAGGATACTACGAGCAGTACTTC.